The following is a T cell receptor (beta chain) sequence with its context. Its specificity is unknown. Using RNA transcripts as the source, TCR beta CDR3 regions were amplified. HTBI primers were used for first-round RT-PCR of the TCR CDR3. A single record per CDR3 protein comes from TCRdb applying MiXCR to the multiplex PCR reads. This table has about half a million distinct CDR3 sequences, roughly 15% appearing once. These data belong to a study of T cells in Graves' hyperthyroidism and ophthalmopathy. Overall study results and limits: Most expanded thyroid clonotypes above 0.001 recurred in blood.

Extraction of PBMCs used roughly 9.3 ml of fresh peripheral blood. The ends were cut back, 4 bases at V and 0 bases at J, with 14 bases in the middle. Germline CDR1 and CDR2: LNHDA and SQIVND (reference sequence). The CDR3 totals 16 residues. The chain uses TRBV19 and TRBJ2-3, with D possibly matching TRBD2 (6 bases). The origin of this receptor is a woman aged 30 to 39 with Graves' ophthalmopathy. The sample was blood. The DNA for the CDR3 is TGTGCCAGTAGTAATCGGGGAGGCCCTAGCACAGATACGCAGTATTTT. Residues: CASSNRGGPSTDTQYF.